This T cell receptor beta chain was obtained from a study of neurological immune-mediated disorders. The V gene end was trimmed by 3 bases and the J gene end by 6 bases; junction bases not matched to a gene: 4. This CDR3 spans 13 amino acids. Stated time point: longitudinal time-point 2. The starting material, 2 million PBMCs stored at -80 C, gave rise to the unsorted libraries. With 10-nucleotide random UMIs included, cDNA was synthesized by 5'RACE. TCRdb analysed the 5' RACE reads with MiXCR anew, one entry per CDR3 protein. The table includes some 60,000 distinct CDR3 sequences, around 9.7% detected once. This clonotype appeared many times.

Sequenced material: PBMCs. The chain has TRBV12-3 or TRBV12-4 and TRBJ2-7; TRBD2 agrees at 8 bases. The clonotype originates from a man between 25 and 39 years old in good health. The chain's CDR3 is CASSLGLDIEQYF. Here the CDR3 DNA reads TGTGCCAGCAGTTTGGGACTAGACATCGAGCAGTACTTC.